This passage covers 9 T cell receptor beta chains from one sample sequenced in a study of cytomegalovirus exposure and HLA in healthy donors. The method was immunoSEQ multiplex PCR; TCRdb's version includes in-frame clones alone and lacks a portion of them. The sample has tens of thousands of clones; over 85% are singletons. The sequenced sample consisted of PBMCs. These receptors all stem from a young woman in good health and CMV-seropositive.

The chain combines TRBV2 with TRBJ2-4; D may be TRBD2 (6 bases). V was clipped by 3 bases and J by 4 bases, with 10 bases between them. The germline V gene has CDR1 SNHLY and CDR2 FYNNEI. The CDR3 spans 14 residues. The CDR3 reads CASSEEGTKNIQYF. The CDR3 DNA reads TGTGCCAGCAGTGAGGAGGGAACTAAAAACATTCAGTACTTC.

V and J are TRBV7-9 and TRBJ1-1; 10 bases map to TRBD1. From germline, CDR1 is SEHNR and CDR2 FQNEAQ (reference sequence). The CDR3 covers 16 residues. With 5 bases clipped from V and 3 bases from J, the junction kept 9 bases outside the gene matches. CDR3 bases: TGTGCCAGCAGCCCTTACCCCGGGACAGGGGACACTGAAGCTTTCTTT. Its protein is CASSPYPGTGDTEAFF. The variable domain in full, with the rest retrieved from reference TRBV7-9 and TRBJ1-1, is DTGVSQNPRHKITKRGQNVTFRCDPISEHNRLYWYRQTLGQGPEFLTYFQNEAQLEKSRLLSDRFSAERPKGSFSTLEIQRTEQGDSAMYLCASSPYPGTGDTEAFFGQGTRLTVV.

The chain has TRBV9 and TRBJ2-1; D is unresolved. This CDR3 comprises 15 residues. CDR1 is SGDLS, CDR2 YYNGEE, per germline. Trimming removed 0 bases at V and 5 bases at J, with 12 bases between. The CDR3 sequence: CASSVVGAFHNEQFF. The CDR3 coding sequence is TGTGCCAGCAGCGTAGTTGGAGCTTTCCACAATGAGCAGTTCTTC.

The V and J genes are TRBV7-6 and TRBJ2-7; TRBD2 aligns across 10 bases. Germline V gene lookup returns CDR1 SGHVS and CDR2 FNYEAQ. CDR3 length: 15 residues. V shed 3 bases, J shed 5 bases, and the junction held 7 bases outside the gene matches. The CDR3 DNA sequence: TGTGCCAGCAGCTTCCAGCGGGAGGGCCAGAACGAGCAGTACTTC. Its protein product is CASSFQREGQNEQYF.

This clone has more than one count but fewer than ten. The rearrangement joins TRBV10-3 to TRBJ1-1; 9 bases align to TRBD1. In germline, CDR1 is ENHRY, CDR2 SYGVKD. Unmatched junction bases numbered 10, after V lost 6 bases and J lost 5 bases. This CDR3 comprises 15 residues. The CDR3 loop reads CAIRGLGQGLTEAFF. The CDR3 region has the DNA TGTGCCATCAGGGGGCTCGGACAGGGGTTGACTGAAGCTTTCTTT.

The genes are TRBV2 and TRBJ2-1; 10 bases align to TRBD2. CDR3 size: 15 residues. V shed 6 bases and J 0 bases; nucleotides not matched to a gene: 2. Germline CDR1 reads SNHLY; CDR2 reads FYNNEI. CDR3 residues: CASRASGSSYNEQFF. The DNA for the CDR3 is TGTGCCAGCAGGGCTAGCGGGAGCTCCTACAATGAGCAGTTCTTC. The whole variable domain, filled in from reference TRBV2 and TRBJ2-1, reads EPEVTQTPSHQVTQMGQEVILRCVPISNHLYFYWYRQILGQKVEFLVSFYNNEISEKSEIFDDQFSVERPDGSNFTLKIRSTKLEDSAMYFCASRASGSSYNEQFFGPGTRLTVL.

The V call is TRBV6-1, the J call TRBJ2-7, with TRBD2 as a possible D gene (7 bases). The CDR3 runs to 13 residues. The germline V and J ends were trimmed by 6 bases and 7 bases, with 16 bases remaining between them. CDR1 MNHNS and CDR2 SASEGT come from the germline V gene. The chain's CDR3 is CASREAGGREQYF. DNA for the CDR3: TGTGCCAGCAGGGAGGCCGGGGGGCGAGAGCAGTACTTC.

V gene TRBV30 combines with J gene TRBJ1-3; no definite D call. The CDR3 is 12 amino acids. V was cut by 3 bases and J by 0 bases, with 3 bases left in between. CDR1 and CDR2 from the germline V gene are GTSNPN and SVGIG (reference sequence). CDR3: CAWSHSGNTIYF. The DNA of the CDR3 is TGTGCCTGGAGCCACTCTGGAAACACCATATATTTT.

The chain has TRBV7-8 and TRBJ2-2; 11 bases fit TRBD2. The CDR3 contains 16 residues. Germline assignment: CDR1 SGHVS and CDR2 FQNEAQ. Trimming removed 4 bases from V and 4 bases from J; junction bases left unmatched: 5. The CDR3 protein is CASSSLAGGFTGELFF. The CDR3 DNA follows: TGTGCCAGCAGCTCGCTAGCGGGGGGATTCACCGGGGAGCTGTTTTTT.